The 18 T cell receptor beta chains below all came from one sample that was sequenced in a study of cytomegalovirus exposure and HLA in healthy donors. The PCR made use of 60 Vbeta and 13 Jbeta primers. Generated by immunoSEQ multiplex PCR, the TCRdb table keeps only in-frame clones and is missing some. The sample includes approximately 150,000 clones, about 82% of them seen just once. The sample consisted of PBMCs. These TCRs come from a male donor in good health and CMV-seronegative.

There are a few counts of this clone. The V call is TRBV2, the J call TRBJ2-4, with TRBD2 matching over 9 bases. The J segment lost 0 bases and the V segment lost 3 bases, leaving 15 bases of the junction unmatched. The CDR3 has 20 residues. Germline CDR1 reads SNHLY; CDR2 reads FYNNEI. In DNA form, the CDR3 reads TGTGCCAGCAGTGAGGGATTAGGAGTAGCGGGGGCACTAGCCAAAAACATTCAGTACTTC. Protein product: CASSEGLGVAGALAKNIQYF.

This CDR3 is CASSSPGGSGNTIYF. For the CDR3, the DNA is TGTGCCAGCTCTTCTCCGGGGGGTTCCGGAAACACCATATATTTT. The genes are TRBV28 and TRBJ1-3; D may be TRBD1 (5 bases). The CDR3 extends over 15 amino acids. Trimming removed 8 bases at V and 4 bases at J, with 18 bases between. Looked up from germline, CDR1 is MDHEN and CDR2 is SYDVKM. Full variable domain (outside the CDR3, taken from reference TRBV28 and TRBJ1-3): DVKVTQSSRYLVKRTGEKVFLECVQDMDHENMFWYRQDPGLGLRLIYFSYDVKMKEKGDIPEGYSVSREKKERFSLILESASTNQTSMYLCASSSPGGSGNTIYFGEGSWLTVV.

The rearrangement uses TRBV10-1 and TRBJ1-2; D is ambiguous. Trimming shortened V by 0 bases and J by 4 bases, and 18 bases separated the two germline ends. The CDR3 has 17 amino acids. CDR1 and CDR2 from the germline V gene are WNHNN and SYGVQD (reference sequence). The CDR3 nucleotides are TGCGCCAGCAGTGAGTCTAGAATGGACTCGGGCCGCTATGGCTACACCTTC. This codes for CASSESRMDSGRYGYTF.

This clone was found a few times. This chain joins TRBV7-8 and TRBJ2-1; no definite D call. V shed 6 bases and J shed 5 bases, with 5 bases lying between them. This CDR3 region has 11 residues. Germline V CDR1 and CDR2: SGHVS, FQNEAQ. The CDR3 coding sequence is TGTGCCAGCAGTCGTGACAATGAGCAGTTCTTC. This gives the protein CASSRDNEQFF.

This clone occurred once. This chain connects TRBV6-6 to TRBJ1-6; TRBD1 aligns across 7 bases. Germline V gives CDR1 MNHNY, CDR2 SVGAGI (reference sequence). The CDR3 spans 14 residues. The ends lost 6 bases at V and 7 bases at J; junction bases unmatched: 6. In DNA, the CDR3 is TGTGCCAGCAGCCCCGGGACAGCGAATTCACCCCTCCACTTT. Translation: CASSPGTANSPLHF.

The J gene is TRBJ2-1, the V gene TRBV30; 13 bases map to TRBD2. With V trimmed by 4 bases and J by 4 bases, 1 base remained unmatched. The germline CDR1 and CDR2 sequences are GTSNPN and SVGIG (reference sequence). This CDR3 spans 14 amino acids. CDR3 sequence reads: CAWTGLAGYNEQFF. Here the CDR3 DNA reads TGTGCCTGGACGGGACTAGCGGGATACAATGAGCAGTTCTTC.

In DNA form, the CDR3 reads TGTGCCAGCAGCAGACCCGGGACTAGGAGCGGCTACACCTTC. This translates into CASSRPGTRSGYTF. V and J are TRBV13 and TRBJ1-2, with D possibly matching TRBD1 (5 bases). The germline CDR1 and CDR2 sequences are PRHDT and FYEKMQ (reference sequence). The CDR3 consists of 14 residues. With 5 bases removed from V and 8 bases from J, the gap between germline ends came to 18 bases. Variable domain in full (rest from reference TRBV13 and TRBJ1-2): AAGVIQSPRHLIKEKRETATLKCYPIPRHDTVYWYQQGPGQDPQFLISFYEKMQSDKGSIPDRFSAQQFSDYHSELNMSSLELGDSALYFCASSRPGTRSGYTFGSGTRLTVV.

A few counts support this clone. V and J are TRBV11-1 and TRBJ2-2; TRBD2 agrees at 9 bases. V lost 5 bases and J lost 5; bases outside the gene matches: 15. The CDR3 has 18 residues. Germline lookup yields CDR1 SGHAT and CDR2 FQDESV (reference sequence). The DNA of the CDR3 is TGTGCCAGCAGCACGCACCTCAAGCGGGAGGTACGGACCGGGGAGCTGTTTTTT. This encodes CASSTHLKREVRTGELFF.

The rearrangement links TRBV10-3 to TRBJ1-5; perhaps TRBD1 as D (6 bases). The germline V gene has CDR1 ENHRY and CDR2 SYGVKD. This CDR3 spans 15 amino acids. The V end lost 3 bases, the J end lost 4 bases, and 13 bases lay between the germline ends. CDR3 amino acids: CAISDQGLGNQPQHF. Here the CDR3 DNA reads TGTGCCATCAGTGATCAGGGGCTGGGAAATCAGCCCCAGCATTTT.

J is TRBJ1-6 and V is TRBV2; the D gene is possibly TRBD1 (5 bases). Germline V CDR1 and CDR2: SNHLY, FYNNEI. The CDR3 has 15 amino acids. Deletions cut 7 bases from V and 2 bases from J, with 12 bases between. CDR3: CASNSGPTYNSPLHF. DNA for the CDR3: TGTGCCAGCAATTCAGGGCCAACCTATAATTCACCCCTCCACTTT.

J is TRBJ1-1 and V is TRBV19; 8 nucleotides line up with TRBD1. Germline CDR1 LNHDA, CDR2 SQIVND (reference sequence). V was pared by 8 bases and J by 4 bases, with 3 bases of the junction left unmatched. The CDR3 loop spans 12 amino acids. The CDR3 is CASLTGGTEAFF. The DNA for the CDR3 is TGTGCCAGTCTTACAGGGGGCACTGAAGCTTTCTTT.

The chain combines TRBV7-8 with TRBJ2-5; weak D call: TRBD2 (6 bases). Germline V gene sequence: CDR1 SGHVS, CDR2 FQNEAQ. The CDR3 is 17 residues long. The ends were cut back, 5 bases at V and 4 bases at J, with 23 bases in the middle. The CDR3 loop reads CASSLPAGVGRSETQYF. The CDR3 DNA reads TGTGCCAGCAGCCTCCCCGCGGGTGTGGGGAGGTCAGAGACCCAGTACTTC.

This clone has more than one count but fewer than ten. The chain has TRBV2 and TRBJ2-3; 11 bases match TRBD2. The V segment lost 6 bases and the J segment 5 bases; nucleotides outside the gene matches: 7. Germline V lookup: CDR1 SNHLY, CDR2 FYNNEI. The CDR3 loop spans 15 amino acids. As DNA, the CDR3 is TGTGCCAGCAGGGAGGGACTAGCGGAGAAAGATACGCAGTATTTT. Translated: CASREGLAEKDTQYF. Full variable domain (missing parts from reference TRBV2 and TRBJ2-3): EPEVTQTPSHQVTQMGQEVILRCVPISNHLYFYWYRQILGQKVEFLVSFYNNEISEKSEIFDDQFSVERPDGSNFTLKIRSTKLEDSAMYFCASREGLAEKDTQYFGPGTRLTVL.

The gene calls are TRBV5-1 and TRBJ1-2, with 7 bases identical to TRBD1. In germline, CDR1 is SGHRS, CDR2 YFSETQ. The CDR3 runs to 14 residues. Losses at the gene ends were 0 bases for V and 8 bases for J; bases not matched to a gene: 7. The CDR3 nucleotides read TGCGCCAGCAGCTTGGCCGGAACAGGGGCAGGCTACACCTTC. It translates to CASSLAGTGAGYTF.

This clone came up once. V usage is TRBV11-3 and J usage is TRBJ2-5, with D unclear. From germline, CDR1 is SGHNT and CDR2 YENEEA. Trimming removed 0 bases at V and 4 bases at J, with 6 bases between. CDR3 length: 13 residues. The CDR3 DNA reads as TGTGCCAGCAGCTTAGATCGTCGAGAGACCCAGTACTTC. Its translation: CASSLDRRETQYF.

This clone has only one observation. One end of the junction does not line up with germline, which may come from a read error. The chain is built from TRBV7-9 and TRBJ1-1, with D unresolved. CDR3 size: 11 residues. CDR1 is SEHNR, CDR2 FQNEAQ, per germline (reference sequence). The CDR3 DNA sequence: TGTTCCAGCAGCTTAGAGCGGGGAGCTTTCTTT. It specifies CSSSLERGAFF.

The rearrangement joins TRBV28 to TRBJ1-2; D remains unclear. The CDR3 extends over 17 amino acids. The V end lost 2 bases, the J end lost 6 bases, and 22 bases lay between the germline ends. The germline V gene has CDR1 MDHEN and CDR2 SYDVKM. In DNA form, the CDR3 reads TGTGCCAGCAGTTTACCCCTCGGTCCCGCGGCCCGGAATGGCTACACCTTC. Its protein product is CASSLPLGPAARNGYTF.

The chain links TRBV6-1 to TRBJ2-1, with TRBD1 matching 10 bases. This CDR3 spans 16 amino acids. Germline values: CDR1 MNHNS, CDR2 SASEGT. With 2 bases clipped from V and 4 bases from J, the junction kept 5 bases outside the gene matches. CDR3 coding DNA: TGTGCCAGCAGTGAATTTGGGACAGGGGTATACAATGAGCAGTTCTTC. It encodes CASSEFGTGVYNEQFF.